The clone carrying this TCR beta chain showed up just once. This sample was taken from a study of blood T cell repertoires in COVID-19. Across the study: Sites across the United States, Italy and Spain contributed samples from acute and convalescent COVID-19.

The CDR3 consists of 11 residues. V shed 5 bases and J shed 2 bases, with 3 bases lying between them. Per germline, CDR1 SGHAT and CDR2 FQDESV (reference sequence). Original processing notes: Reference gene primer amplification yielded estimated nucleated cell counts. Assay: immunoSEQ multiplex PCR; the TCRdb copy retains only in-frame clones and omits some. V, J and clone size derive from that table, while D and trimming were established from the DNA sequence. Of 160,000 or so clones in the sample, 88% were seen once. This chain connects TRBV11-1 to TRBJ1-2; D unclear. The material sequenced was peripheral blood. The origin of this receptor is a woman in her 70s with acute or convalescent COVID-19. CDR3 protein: CASSQNYGYTF. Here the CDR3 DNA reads TGTGCCAGCAGCCAAAACTATGGCTACACCTTC.